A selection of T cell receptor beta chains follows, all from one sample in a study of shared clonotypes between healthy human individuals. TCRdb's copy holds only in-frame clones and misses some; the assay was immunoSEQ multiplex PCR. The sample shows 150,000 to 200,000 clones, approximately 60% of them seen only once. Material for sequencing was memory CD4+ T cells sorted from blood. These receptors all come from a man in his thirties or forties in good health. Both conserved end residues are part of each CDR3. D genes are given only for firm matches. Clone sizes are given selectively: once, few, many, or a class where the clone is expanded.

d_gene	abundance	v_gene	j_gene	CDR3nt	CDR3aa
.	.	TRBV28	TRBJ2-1	TGTGCCAGCACCGAACAGGGCTATGAGCAGTTCTTC	CASTEQGYEQFF
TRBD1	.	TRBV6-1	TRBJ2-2	TGTGCCAGCAGGACCGGGACAGCTAGAGCCGGGGAGCTGTTTTTT	CASRTGTARAGELFF
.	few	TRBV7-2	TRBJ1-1	TGTGCCAGCAGCTTAGAGGGGGGGTTCACTGAAGCTTTCTTT	CASSLEGGFTEAFF
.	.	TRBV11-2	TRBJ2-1	TGTGCCAGCAGCTTAGACCCGTGGAATGAGCAGTTCTTC	CASSLDPWNEQFF
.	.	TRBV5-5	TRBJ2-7	TGTGCCAGCAGCTTGGGCAGGTGGAACGAGCAGTACTTC	CASSLGRWNEQYF
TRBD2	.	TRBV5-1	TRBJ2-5	TGCGCCAGCAGACACTCCGGGACTAGCTCTGGTGGTCACCAAGAGACCCAGTACTTC	CASRHSGTSSGGHQETQYF
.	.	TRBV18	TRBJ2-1	TGTGCCAGCTCCCCCCGGGCCTACAATGAGCAGTTCTTC	CASSPRAYNEQFF
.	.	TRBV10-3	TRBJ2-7	TGTGCCATCAGTGAGTCGAGGGGGGCAGGAATCTACGAGCAGTACTTC	CAISESRGAGIYEQYF
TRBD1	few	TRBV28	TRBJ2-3	TGTGCCAGCAGTTTACTGGGAGACAGGGTGAGCACAGATACGCAGTATTTT	CASSLLGDRVSTDTQYF
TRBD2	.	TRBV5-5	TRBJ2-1	TGTGCCAGCAGCTTGGCGGGGACTATTACCTACAATGAGCAGTTCTTC	CASSLAGTITYNEQFF
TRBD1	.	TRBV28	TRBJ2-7	TGTGCCACCCAACAGGGGGAACCTTACGAGCAGTACTTC	CATQQGEPYEQYF
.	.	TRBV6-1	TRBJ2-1	TGTGCCAGCAGTGTGGGTGGGGGCAGGGAGGCGAAGGGCTCCTACAATGAGCAGTTCTTC	CASSVGGGREAKGSYNEQFF
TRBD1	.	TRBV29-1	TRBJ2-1	TGCAGCGTTGGGTTTGGCTCAGGGGGCAATGAGCAGTTCTTC	CSVGFGSGGNEQFF
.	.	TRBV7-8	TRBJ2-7	TGTGCCAGCAGCTTAGAAAGGGCTCTGGGGGGTAGGAGCTCCTACGAGCAGTACTTC	CASSLERALGGRSSYEQYF
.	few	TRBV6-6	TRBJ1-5	TGTGCCAGCAGTTCAATCAGTCTTCGGCCCCAGCATTTT	CASSSISLRPQHF
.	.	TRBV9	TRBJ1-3	TGTGCCAGCAGCTCCCTCTCTGACGGAAACACCATATATTTT	CASSSLSDGNTIYF
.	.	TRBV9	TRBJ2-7	TGTGCCAGCAGCGTAGGGACAGACGGCTACGAGCAGTACTTC	CASSVGTDGYEQYF
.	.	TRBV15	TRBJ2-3	TGTGCCACCAGCAGGGACACCTTCGCAGATACGCAGTATTTT	CATSRDTFADTQYF
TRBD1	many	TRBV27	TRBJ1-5	TGTGCCAGCAGTACACGATGGACAGGGGAAGGTCAGCCCCAGCATTTT	CASSTRWTGEGQPQHF
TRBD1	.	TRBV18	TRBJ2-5	TGTGCCGGCTCACCGCCCGACAGGGGGCTTACCCAGTACTTC	CAGSPPDRGLTQYF
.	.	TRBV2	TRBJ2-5	TGTGCCAGCAGTGCAGATATTAGTGGCCAGTACTTC	CASSADISGQYF
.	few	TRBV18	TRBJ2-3	TGTGCCAGCTCACCGTCTAGCAGGACAGATACGCAGTATTTT	CASSPSSRTDTQYF
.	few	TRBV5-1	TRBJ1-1	TGCGCCAGCAGCAACGTCCCAGCGAACACTGAAGCTTTCTTT	CASSNVPANTEAFF
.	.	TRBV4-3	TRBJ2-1	TGCGCCAGCAGCCAAGATCCCGCAGCCTACAATGAGCAGTTCTTC	CASSQDPAAYNEQFF
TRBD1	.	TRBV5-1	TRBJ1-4	TGCGCCAGCAAGAAACAGGGGGTGTATAATGAAAAACTGTTTTTT	CASKKQGVYNEKLFF
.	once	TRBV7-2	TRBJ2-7	TGTGCCAGCACCCTAGGGGGGAGCGGGGCCGAGCAGTACTTC	CASTLGGSGAEQYF
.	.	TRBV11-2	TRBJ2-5	TGTGCCAGCAGCGATCAGGGTCTCCAAGAGACCCAGTACTTC	CASSDQGLQETQYF
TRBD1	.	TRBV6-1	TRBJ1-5	TGTGCCAGCAGTGAATGGACAGGGGGCCATCAGCCCCAGCATTTT	CASSEWTGGHQPQHF
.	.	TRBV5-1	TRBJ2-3	TGCGCCAGCAGCTCACCTAAACTGACAGATACGCAGTATTTT	CASSSPKLTDTQYF
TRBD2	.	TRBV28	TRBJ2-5	TGTGCCAGCAACCTAGCGGGACCAGCTCAAGAGACCCAGTACTTC	CASNLAGPAQETQYF
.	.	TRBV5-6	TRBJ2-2	TGTGCCAGCAGCTTGTTTTCCGGGGAGCTGTTTTTT	CASSLFSGELFF
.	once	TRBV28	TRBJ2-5	TGTGCCAGCAGTTGGGGACGGGGTCGACAAGAGACCCAGTACTTC	CASSWGRGRQETQYF
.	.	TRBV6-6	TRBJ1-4	TGTGCCAGCAGTCAGGCAGGACGACTTAACGTAAAACTGTTTTTT	CASSQAGRLNVKLFF
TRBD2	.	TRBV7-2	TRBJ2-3	TGTGCCAGCAGCGTTACGGCCAGCGGGACTAGCACAGATACGCAGTATTTT	CASSVTASGTSTDTQYF
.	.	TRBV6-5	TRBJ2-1	TGTGCCAGCAGTTACTGGCAGGACCCTCGGGGCAATGAGCAGTTCTTC	CASSYWQDPRGNEQFF
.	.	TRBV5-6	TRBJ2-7	TGTGCCAGCAGCTTGCTAGGAGGTCTCGAGCAGTACTTC	CASSLLGGLEQYF
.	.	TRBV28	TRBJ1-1	TGTGCCAGCAGTTTATGGCAGGGCGGAGGGAACACTGAAGCTTTCTTT	CASSLWQGGGNTEAFF
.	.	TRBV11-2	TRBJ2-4	TGTGCCAGCAGCTTAGCACAGCAAAACATTCAGTACTTC	CASSLAQQNIQYF
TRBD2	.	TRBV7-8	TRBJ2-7	TGTGCCAGCAGCTGGGGACTAGCGAGCTACGAGCAGTACTTC	CASSWGLASYEQYF
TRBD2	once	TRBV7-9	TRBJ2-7	TGTGCCAGCAGCACCTTACGCGGGAGAAACGAGCAGTACTTC	CASSTLRGRNEQYF
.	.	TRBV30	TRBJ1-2	TGTGCCTGGAGTGGGGGTCAGGGGTTCTATGGCTACACCTTC	CAWSGGQGFYGYTF
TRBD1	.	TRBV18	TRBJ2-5	TGTGCCAGCTCACCCAACAGGGGCAAAGAGACCCAGTACTTC	CASSPNRGKETQYF
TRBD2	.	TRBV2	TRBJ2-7	TGTGCCAGCGGGACTAGCGGCTACGAGCAGTACTTC	CASGTSGYEQYF
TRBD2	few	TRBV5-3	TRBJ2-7	TGTGCCAGAAGCATTTGCCCGGGAGGGCAGTCCTACGAGCAGTACTTC	CARSICPGGQSYEQYF
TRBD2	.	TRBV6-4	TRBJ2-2	TGTGCCAGCAGACTAGCGGGAGACACCGGGGAGCTGTTTTTT	CASRLAGDTGELFF
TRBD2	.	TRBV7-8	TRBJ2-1	TGTGCCAGCAGCCATGGACTAGCGGGAGTCTCTGAGCAGTTCTTC	CASSHGLAGVSEQFF
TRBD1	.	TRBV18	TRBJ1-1	TGTGCCAGCTCACCGGGACAGGTGAACACTGAAGCTTTCTTT	CASSPGQVNTEAFF
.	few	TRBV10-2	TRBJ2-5	TGCGCCAGCAGTGGAGAGACCCAGTACTTC	CASSGETQYF